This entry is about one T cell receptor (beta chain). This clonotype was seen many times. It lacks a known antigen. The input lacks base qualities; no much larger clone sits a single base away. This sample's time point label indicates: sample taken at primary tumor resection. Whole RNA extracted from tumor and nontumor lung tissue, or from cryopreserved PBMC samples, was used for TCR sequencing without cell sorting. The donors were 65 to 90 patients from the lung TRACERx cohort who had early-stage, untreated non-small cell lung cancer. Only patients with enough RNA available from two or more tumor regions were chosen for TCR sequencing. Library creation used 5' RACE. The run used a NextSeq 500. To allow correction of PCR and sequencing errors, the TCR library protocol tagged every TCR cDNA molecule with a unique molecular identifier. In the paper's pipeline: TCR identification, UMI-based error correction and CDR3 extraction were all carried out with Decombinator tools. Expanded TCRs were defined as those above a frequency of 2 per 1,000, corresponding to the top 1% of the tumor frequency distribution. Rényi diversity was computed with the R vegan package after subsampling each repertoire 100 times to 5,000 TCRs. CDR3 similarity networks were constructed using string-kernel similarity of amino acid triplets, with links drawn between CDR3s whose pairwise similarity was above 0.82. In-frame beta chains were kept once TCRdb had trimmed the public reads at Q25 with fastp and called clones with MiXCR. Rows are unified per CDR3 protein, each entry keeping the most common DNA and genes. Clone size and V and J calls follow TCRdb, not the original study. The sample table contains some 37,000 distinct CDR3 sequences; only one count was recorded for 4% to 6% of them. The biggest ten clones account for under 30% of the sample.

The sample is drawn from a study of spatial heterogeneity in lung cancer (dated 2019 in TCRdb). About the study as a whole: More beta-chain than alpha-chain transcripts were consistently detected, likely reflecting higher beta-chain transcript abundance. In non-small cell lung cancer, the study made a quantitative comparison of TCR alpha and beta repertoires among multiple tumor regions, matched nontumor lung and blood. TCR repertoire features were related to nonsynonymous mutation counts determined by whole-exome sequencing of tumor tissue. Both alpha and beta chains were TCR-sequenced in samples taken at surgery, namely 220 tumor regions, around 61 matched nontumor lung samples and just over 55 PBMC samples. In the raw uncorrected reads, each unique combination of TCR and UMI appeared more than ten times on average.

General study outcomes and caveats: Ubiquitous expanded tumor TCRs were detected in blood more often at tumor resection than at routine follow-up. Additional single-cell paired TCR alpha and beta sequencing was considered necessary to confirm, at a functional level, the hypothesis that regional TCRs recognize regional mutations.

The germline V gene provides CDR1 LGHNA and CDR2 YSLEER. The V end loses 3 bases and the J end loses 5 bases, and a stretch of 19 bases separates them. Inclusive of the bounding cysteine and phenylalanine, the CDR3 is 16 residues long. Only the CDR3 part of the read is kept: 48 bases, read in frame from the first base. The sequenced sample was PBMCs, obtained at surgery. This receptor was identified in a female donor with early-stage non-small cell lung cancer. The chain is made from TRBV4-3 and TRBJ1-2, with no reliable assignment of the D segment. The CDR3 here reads CASSHTTRVAGYGYTF. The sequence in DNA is TGCGCCAGCAGCCACACTACAAGGGTAGCAGGATATGGCTACACCTTC.